This TCR beta chain originates from a study of tumor-infiltrating lymphocytes in primary liver carcinoma. Study context: With diameters of roughly 4 to 11 cm, tumors were stage T1-T3 N0M0. Roughly 3.5 to 7.13 million productive TCRbeta reads came from each sample, comparable across tissue types. Notes on the study in general: The study found only about 7.5-24% of top clones in all five tumor regions.

The input was 500 ng total RNA; TCR beta cDNA was made from it with a constant-region primer. Generation of the TCR beta libraries relied on three nested multiplex PCR rounds using slightly modified ARM-PCR. TCRdb reprocessed the multiplex PCR reads with MiXCR, giving one entry per CDR3 protein. The data hold roughly 49,000 distinct CDR3 sequences, with around 82% observed a single time. About this clonotype itself: Its specificity is unknown. An end of the junction differs from the germline gene, which may be a read error.

Co-extraction yielded RNA and DNA from around 20-30 mg of unsorted bulk tissue. Sampling of each tumor involved five separate regions. The sample taken for sequencing was liver tumor tissue from sampling region 5. Subset of the sample: tumor region T5, tumor centre. This TCR derives from a man in his forties with primary liver carcinoma and hepatitis B virus infection.

The chain's CDR3 is CTWAGNRRAPQFF. In DNA form, the CDR3 reads TGTACCTGGGCGGGGAACCGACGAGCCCCGCAGTTCTTC. The gene calls are TRBV30 and TRBJ2-1; D may be TRBD2 (6 bases). The germline V gene has CDR1 GTSNPN and CDR2 SVGIG (reference sequence). This CDR3 region has 13 residues.